What follows are 20 T cell receptor beta chains derived from one specimen sequenced in a study of T cell repertoires and HLA-DP antigens. TCRdb's table, derived via immunoSEQ multiplex PCR, lists solely in-frame clones and lacks some. The sample has about 89,000 clones; more than 75% are singletons. These TCRs' antigens remain unknown. The sample was CD4+ T cells from PBMCs. The receptors were gathered from a man aged 45-60 years in good health and CMV-seronegative.

J is TRBJ2-5 and V is TRBV6-5; no clear D. V was pared by 2 bases and J by 5 bases, with 9 bases between. The CDR3 consists of 13 residues. Germline assignment: CDR1 MNHEY and CDR2 SVGAGI. CDR3 nucleotides: TGTGCCAGCAGTTACGAGGTGGGGGAGACCCAGTACTTC. Translation gives CASSYEVGETQYF.

The rearrangement uses TRBV7-9 and TRBJ2-1; 15 bases are shared with TRBD2. The CDR3 totals 19 residues. CDR1 SEHNR and CDR2 FQNEAQ come from the germline V gene (reference sequence). After removal of 4 bases from V and 0 bases from J, the junction contained 7 bases not matched to a gene. CDR3 coding DNA: TGTGCCAGCAGCTCTGGGACTAGCGGGGGGCCGAGCTCCTACAATGAGCAGTTCTTC. As protein: CASSSGTSGGPSSYNEQFF.

The gene calls are TRBV7-2 and TRBJ2-2; tentative D call: TRBD1 (6 bases). V shed 2 bases and J shed 4 bases, with 14 bases lying between them. Germline CDR1 SGHTA, CDR2 FQGNSA. There are 16 residues in the CDR3. The CDR3 DNA follows: TGTGCCAGCAGCTTAAAGGCAGGGGCGGTCACCGGGGAGCTGTTTTTT. Its protein is CASSLKAGAVTGELFF.

The CDR3 DNA reads as TGCGCCAGCAGCTTAGGATTGGGGGATGAGCAGTTCTTC. Protein: CASSLGLGDEQFF. This chain links TRBV5-1 with TRBJ2-1; D is tentatively TRBD1 or TRBD2 (5 bases each). V lost 2 bases and J lost 8, with 11 bases in between. This CDR3 spans 13 amino acids. The germline CDR1 and CDR2 sequences are SGHRS and YFSETQ. Full variable domain (rest looked up from reference TRBV5-1 and TRBJ2-1): KAGVTQTPRYLIKTRGQQVTLSCSPISGHRSVSWYQQTPGQGLQFLFEYFSETQRNKGNFPGRFSGRQFSNSRSEMNVSTLELGDSALYLCASSLGLGDEQFFGPGTRLTVL.

J is TRBJ1-2 and V is TRBV30, with D perhaps matching TRBD1 (6 bases). Trimming removed 2 bases from V and 0 bases from J, with 25 bases in between. Germline CDR1 GTSNPN, CDR2 SVGIG (reference sequence). The length of the CDR3 is 19 residues. CDR3 protein: CAWSTWAQGTHVANYGYTF. In DNA, the CDR3 is TGTGCCTGGAGTACATGGGCCCAGGGGACGCACGTAGCTAACTATGGCTACACCTTC.

Remarks on this clone: The sample contains more than one DNA sequence encoding this CDR3. The rearrangement uses TRBV27 and TRBJ1-1; D is perhaps TRBD1 (6 bases). The CDR3 length is 13 residues. The V and J ends lost 4 bases and 2 bases respectively, with 8 bases between them. Germline V lookup: CDR1 MNHEY, CDR2 SMNVEV (reference sequence). The CDR3 DNA sequence: TGTGCCAGCAGTTGGACAGCAAACACTGAAGCTTTCTTT. Translation: CASSWTANTEAFF.

This rearrangement joins TRBV4-3 to TRBJ2-7; D may be TRBD1 (8 bases). Germline CDR1 reads LGHNA; CDR2 reads YSLEER. V was cut by 0 bases and J by 7 bases, with 22 bases left in between. The CDR3 sequence is 17 residues long. As DNA, the CDR3 is TGCGCCAGCAGCCAAGATGTAGGCGGACAGGGAGGGAGGGAGCAGTACTTC. This gives the protein CASSQDVGGQGGREQYF.

The chain is built from TRBV30 and TRBJ1-2; 10 bases line up with TRBD1. Germline loops: CDR1 GTSNPN, CDR2 SVGIG (reference sequence). V gave up 1 base and J gave up 7 bases; unmatched junction bases: 9. The CDR3 is made up of 15 amino acids. DNA of the CDR3: TGTGCCTGGAGTGCGGGGGGACAGGGGACCTCTGGCTACACCTTC. Its translation is CAWSAGGQGTSGYTF.

V and J are TRBV6-6 and TRBJ1-1, with no clear D. Trimming left V 11 bases short and J 11 bases short, with 15 bases between. Germline values: CDR1 MNHNY, CDR2 SVGAGI (reference sequence). CDR3 length: 10 amino acids. This chain's CDR3 is CAAEQSSAFF. CDR3 DNA sequence: TGTGCCGCCGAACAGTCGTCGGCTTTCTTT.

V is TRBV14 and J is TRBJ2-4, with TRBD1 matching 10 bases. The CDR3 is made up of 14 amino acids. Germline CDR1 and CDR2: SGHDN and FVKESK. V was clipped by 3 bases and J by 7 bases; unmatched bases: 3. Here the CDR3 DNA reads TGTGCCAGCAGCCAGTCGGGACAGGGGAACATTCAGTACTTC. Amino acid sequence: CASSQSGQGNIQYF.

In its sample, this clone was seen once. The rearrangement uses TRBV19 and TRBJ2-5; 14 nucleotides line up with TRBD2. Germline V gives CDR1 LNHDA, CDR2 SQIVND (reference sequence). This CDR3 contains 17 residues. The J segment lost 5 bases and the V segment lost 5 bases, leaving 10 bases of the junction unmatched. CDR3 nucleotide sequence: TGTGCCAGTAGTCCTCGACTAGCGGGGGGGCTGGGGGAGACCCAGTACTTC. Encoded protein: CASSPRLAGGLGETQYF.

The sample holds one count of this clone. The chain combines TRBV11-2 with TRBJ2-7; 8 bases fit TRBD1. CDR1 and CDR2 from the germline V gene are SGHAT and FQNNGV. This CDR3 has 16 residues. J gave up 1 base and V 5 bases, and 10 bases lay outside the gene matches. The CDR3 loop reads CASSPLGRTGSYEQYF. Here the CDR3 DNA reads TGTGCCAGCAGCCCGTTAGGTAGGACAGGGTCCTACGAGCAGTACTTC.

In its sample, this clone was seen once. The chain uses TRBV28 and TRBJ2-7, with D possibly being TRBD1 or TRBD2 (6 bases each). Germline V lookup: CDR1 MDHEN, CDR2 SYDVKM. V was cut by 5 bases and J by 1 base, with 12 bases left in between. The CDR3 spans 14 residues. In DNA, the CDR3 is TGTGCCAGCAGTCTCCAGGGGACTTCCTACGAGCAGTACTTC. Its translation: CASSLQGTSYEQYF.

CDR3: CASSSGQIDHNEQFF. In nucleotides, the CDR3 is TGTGCCAGCAGCTCGGGCCAAATCGATCACAATGAGCAGTTCTTC. The genes are TRBV7-9 and TRBJ2-1; D gene uncertain. Trimming removed 4 bases from V and 5 bases from J, with 15 bases in between. Germline CDR1 and CDR2: SEHNR and FQNEAQ (reference sequence). This CDR3 has 15 residues.

V usage is TRBV6-4 and J usage is TRBJ1-2; D uncertain. Germline loops: CDR1 MRHNA, CDR2 SNTAGT. Trimming stripped 1 base from V and 5 bases from J, with 8 bases between. CDR3 length: 13 amino acids. The CDR3 region is CASSDWSGYGYTF. CDR3 DNA: TGTGCCAGCAGTGACTGGTCTGGGTATGGCTACACCTTC.

The rearrangement uses TRBV4-1 and TRBJ2-3; D is undetermined. CDR3 size: 16 residues. Trimming pared 0 bases from V and 1 base from J, leaving 11 bases between. CDR1 is MGHRA, CDR2 YSYEKL, per germline. The CDR3 nucleotides are TGCGCCAGCAGCCAAGATGGAGCCTTACGCACAGATACGCAGTATTTT. The encoded protein is CASSQDGALRTDTQYF.

This clone showed up just a few times. This chain links TRBV14 with TRBJ1-3; no clear D. The V gene's germline CDR1 is SGHDN and CDR2 FVKESK. Trimming cost V 3 bases and J 0 bases, with 6 bases left between them. The CDR3 is 14 residues long. This CDR3 is CASSQDSSGNTIYF. The CDR3 nucleotides are TGTGCCAGCAGCCAGGATAGCTCTGGAAACACCATATATTTT.

V gene TRBV30 combines with J gene TRBJ1-2; a weak D match, TRBD1 (6 bases). The CDR3 covers 12 residues. With 1 base removed from V and 8 bases from J, the gap between germline ends came to 11 bases. The germline CDR1 and CDR2 sequences are GTSNPN and SVGIG (reference sequence). In DNA form, the CDR3 reads TGTGCCTGGAGTGGGGACATCCGGGGCTACACCTTC. Encoded protein: CAWSGDIRGYTF. The whole variable domain, remainder taken from reference TRBV30 and TRBJ1-2, is SQTIHQWPATLVQPVGSPLSLECTVEGTSNPNLYWYRQAAGRGLQLLFYSVGIGQISSEVPQNLSASRPQDRQFILSSKKLLLSDSGFYLCAWSGDIRGYTFGSGTRLTVV.

This chain links TRBV5-5 with TRBJ2-7, with TRBD2 matching 14 bases. The CDR3 has 12 residues. Germline V gives CDR1 SGHKS, CDR2 YYEKEE (reference sequence). The ends lost 4 bases at V and 11 bases at J; junction bases unmatched: 2. The CDR3 sequence is CASSVGLAGEYF. As DNA, the CDR3 is TGTGCCAGCAGCGTGGGACTAGCGGGAGAGTACTTC.

V is TRBV28 and J is TRBJ1-2; D is unresolved. V was clipped by 7 bases and J by 4 bases, with 10 bases between them. Germline V gene data show CDR1 as MDHEN and CDR2 as SYDVKM. The CDR3 is 12 amino acids. This chain's CDR3 is CASKKEIYGYTF. CDR3 in DNA: TGTGCCAGCAAAAAGGAGATCTATGGCTACACCTTC.